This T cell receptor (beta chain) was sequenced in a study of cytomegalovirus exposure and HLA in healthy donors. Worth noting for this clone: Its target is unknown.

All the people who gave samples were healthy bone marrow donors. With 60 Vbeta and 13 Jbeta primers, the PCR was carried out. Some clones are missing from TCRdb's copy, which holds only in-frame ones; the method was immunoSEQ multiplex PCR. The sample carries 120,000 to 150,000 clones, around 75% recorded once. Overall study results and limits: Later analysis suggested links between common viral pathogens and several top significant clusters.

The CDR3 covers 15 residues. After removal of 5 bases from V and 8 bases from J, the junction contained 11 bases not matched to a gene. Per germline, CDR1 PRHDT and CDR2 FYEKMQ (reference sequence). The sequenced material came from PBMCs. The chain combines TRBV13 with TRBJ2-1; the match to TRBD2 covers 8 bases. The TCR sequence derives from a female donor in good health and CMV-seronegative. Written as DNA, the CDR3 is TGTGCCAGCAGCCGGACTAGCACCAGGAGGGATGAGCAGTTCTTC. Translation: CASSRTSTRRDEQFF.